This TCR beta chain was captured in a study of cytomegalovirus exposure and HLA in healthy donors. The CDR3 sequence is 16 residues long. The trim removed 3 bases at V and 7 bases at J, leaving 10 bases unmatched. CDR1 is SGHNT and CDR2 is YYREEE in the germline V gene (reference sequence). Amplification used 60 Vbeta primers and 13 Jbeta primers. TCRdb keeps only in-frame clones here, not all; method: immunoSEQ multiplex PCR. The repertoire holds about 120,000 clones, with 77% as singletons. Findings and caveats of the study: Presence/absence comparisons presumed near-even sequencing depth among donors. In a later analysis, most CMV-associated TCR beta chains appeared HLA-restricted.

Worth noting for this clone: The antigen is undetermined.

The genes are TRBV5-4 and TRBJ2-7; 13 bases align to TRBD2. The specimen was PBMCs. The clonotype originates from a male donor in good health and CMV-seropositive. CDR3 protein: CASSSTSGLAGDEQYF. The CDR3 DNA is TGTGCCAGCAGCTCAACAAGCGGACTAGCGGGAGATGAGCAGTACTTC.